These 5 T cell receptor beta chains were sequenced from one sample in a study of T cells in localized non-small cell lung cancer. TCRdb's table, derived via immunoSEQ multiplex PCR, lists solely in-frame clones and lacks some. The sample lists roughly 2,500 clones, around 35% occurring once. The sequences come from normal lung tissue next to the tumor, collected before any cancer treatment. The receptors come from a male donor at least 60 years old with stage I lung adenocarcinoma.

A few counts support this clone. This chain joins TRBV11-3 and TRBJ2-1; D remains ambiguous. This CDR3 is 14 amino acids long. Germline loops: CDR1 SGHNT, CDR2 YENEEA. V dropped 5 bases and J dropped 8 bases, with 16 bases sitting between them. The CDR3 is CASSPRTAPDEQFF. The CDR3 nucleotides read TGTGCCAGCAGCCCGAGGACCGCACCGGATGAGCAGTTCTTC.

The CDR3 coding sequence is TGTGCCAGTAGTATCTGGGTTTCTGATCAGCCCCAGCATTTT. It yields the protein CASSIWVSDQPQHF. The rearrangement links TRBV19 to TRBJ1-5, with unresolved D. The CDR3 totals 14 residues. Trimming cost V 3 bases and J 5 bases, with 11 bases left between them. Germline CDR1 and CDR2: LNHDA and SQIVND (reference sequence).

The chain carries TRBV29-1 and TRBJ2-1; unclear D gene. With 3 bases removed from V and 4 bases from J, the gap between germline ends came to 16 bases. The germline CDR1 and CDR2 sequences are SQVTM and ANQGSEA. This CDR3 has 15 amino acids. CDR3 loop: CSVEVNPAYYNEQFF. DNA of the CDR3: TGCAGCGTTGAGGTGAACCCGGCCTATTACAATGAGCAGTTCTTC.

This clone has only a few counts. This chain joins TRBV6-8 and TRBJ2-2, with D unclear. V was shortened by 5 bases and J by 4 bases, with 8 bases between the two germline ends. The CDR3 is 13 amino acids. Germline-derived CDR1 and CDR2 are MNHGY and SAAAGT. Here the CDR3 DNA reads TGTGCCAGCAGTGCCCCGAGCACCGGGGAGCTGTTTTTT. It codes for CASSAPSTGELFF.

This chain's CDR3 is CASSPPPYNEQFF. DNA for the CDR3: TGTGCCAGTAGTCCCCCCCCCTACAATGAGCAGTTCTTC. The chain links TRBV19 to TRBJ2-1; no firm D call. Germline V CDR1 and CDR2: LNHDA, SQIVND (reference sequence). V dropped 5 bases and J dropped 2 bases, with 7 bases sitting between them. CDR3 length equals 13 residues.